This TCR beta chain was obtained from a study of T cells in Graves' hyperthyroidism and ophthalmopathy. Study outcomes and limitations: Clonotypes that were expanded in thyroid above 0.001 mostly appeared in blood too.

Researchers amplified the TCR beta CDR3 regions from RNA transcripts. The HTBI primer set was used in a first-round RT-PCR of the TCR CDR3. MiXCR, applied by TCRdb to the multiplex PCR reads, yields one record per CDR3 protein. The repertoire consists of 530,000 or so distinct CDR3 sequences, with 46% occurring once and the leading ten covering about 7.8%. This clonotype was recorded at least ten times. Its antigen is unidentified. Uncontrolled infection, other autoimmune disease, pregnancy or lactation excluded patients. Looked up from germline, CDR1 is MGHDK and CDR2 is SYGVNS. This CDR3 is built from 14 residues. V lost 1 base, J lost 1 base, and 4 bases lay in between.

Sequencing was done on a sample of peripheral blood or thyroid tissue (not recorded which). This TCR was recovered from a woman between 18 and 30 years old with Graves' hyperthyroidism. The chain couples TRBV25-1 to TRBJ2-2; D ambiguous. CDR3 DNA: TGTGCCAGCAGTGAATCTCTGAACACCGGGGAGCTGTTTTTT. Translated: CASSESLNTGELFF.